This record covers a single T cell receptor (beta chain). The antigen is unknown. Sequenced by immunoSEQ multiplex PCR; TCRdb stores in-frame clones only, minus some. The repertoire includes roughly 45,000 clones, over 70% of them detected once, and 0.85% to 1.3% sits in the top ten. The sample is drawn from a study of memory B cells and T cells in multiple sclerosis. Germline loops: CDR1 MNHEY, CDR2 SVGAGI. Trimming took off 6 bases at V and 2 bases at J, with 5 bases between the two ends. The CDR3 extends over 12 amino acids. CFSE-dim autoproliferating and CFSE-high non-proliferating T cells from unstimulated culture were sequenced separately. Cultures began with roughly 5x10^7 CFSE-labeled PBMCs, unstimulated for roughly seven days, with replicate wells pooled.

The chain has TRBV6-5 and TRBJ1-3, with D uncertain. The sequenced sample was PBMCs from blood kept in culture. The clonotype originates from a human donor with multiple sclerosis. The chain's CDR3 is CASSLPGNTIYF. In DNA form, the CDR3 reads TGTGCCAGCAGCCTACCTGGAAACACCATATATTTT.